The sequence of this TCR beta chain was determined in a study of memory CD4+ T cells and cytomegalovirus serostatus. Turning to the study itself: Healthy Belgian adult donors included about nine CMV-positive and some 24 CMV-negative people.

Repertoires were generated with immunoSEQ multiplex PCR, while TCRdb's copy carries only in-frame clones and drops some. The sample gives about 43,000 clones, over 70% of which show up once; 0.61% is in the top ten. V was trimmed by 3 bases and J by 3 bases, leaving 8 bases between them. Germline CDR1 and CDR2: ENHRY and SYGVKD. The CDR3 is 13 amino acids. In regard to this clone: Its specificity is not known.

Study results and limitations: Repertoires predicted CMV serostatus with median bootstrapped AUC of around 0.96.

The sort gate was single viable CD3+CD4+CD8-CD45RO+ cells for memory CD4+ T cells. CD4+ T cells were isolated by positive magnetic selection. The receptor's source is an adult in good health and CMV-seronegative. This chain uses TRBV10-3 with TRBJ1-1, with D possibly being TRBD1 (5 bases). Sequencing was carried out using memory CD4+ T cells from blood. The CDR3, as DNA: TGTGCCATCAGTGACAGGGTAGACACTGAAGCTTTCTTT. This encodes CAISDRVDTEAFF.